This TCR beta chain was identified during a study of shared clonotypes between healthy human individuals. Study summary: The cohort comprised a couple of women and a few men. Their ages spanned 18 to 49 years. Study-level findings and limits: The low donor count limited represented genetic and exposure-history diversity. Clonotype sharing among the donors was expected to vary with sequencing depth.

Germline V lookup: CDR1 SNHLY, CDR2 FYNNEI. The CDR3 is 14 amino acids. Between the trimmed V and J ends, which lost 7 bases and 5 bases, there was a span of 17 bases. This clone was seen only once. Its antigen is not identified. TCRdb's copy holds only in-frame clones and misses some; the assay was immunoSEQ multiplex PCR. The sample has hundreds of thousands of clones, roughly four fifths seen once. The receptor was derived from a woman aged 40 to 49 in good health. Some clones in this sample may be carry-over from other donors' samples. This sequence joins TRBV2 and TRBJ1-1; possibly TRBD1 for D (6 bases). Sequenced material: PBMCs. The CDR3 DNA follows: TGTGCCAGCACCCTCTACAGGGTGGGGACTGAAGCTTTCTTT. It translates to CASTLYRVGTEAFF.